This is a list of T cell receptor beta chains from one sample in a study of T cell repertoires in cytomegalovirus infection. These receptors' targets are unknown. TCRdb recomputed calls from the reads with MiXCR, one row per CDR3 protein. This sample carries roughly 860,000 distinct CDR3 sequences, roughly 33% of them seen once, and the ten largest clones take approximately 13%. Sequencing was performed on cultured CD8+ T cells from PBMCs, taken from culture after CMV antigen stimulation. The source is a human donor in good health (CMV status not recorded). Some clones in this sample may be carry-over from other donors' samples. Each CDR3 is given without its conserved first and last residue. The order of the fields is V gene, CDR3 protein.

v_gene: TRBV27
CDR3aa: ATKRRSSYNEQF

v_gene: TRBV29-1
CDR3aa: SVEGGTGTNEQF

v_gene: TRBV19
CDR3aa: ASSSPGPRFEAF

v_gene: TRBV7-3
CDR3aa: ASSFIQGAPYNGQF

v_gene: TRBV7-9
CDR3aa: ASSLESGVTEAF

v_gene: TRBV7-9
CDR3aa: ASSYTGGKNYGYT

v_gene: TRBV4-1
CDR3aa: ASSLLKTSTGELF

v_gene: TRBV6-8
CDR3aa: ASRDGAYNEQF

v_gene: TRBV14
CDR3aa: ASSRRRGGDEQF

v_gene: TRBV7-8
CDR3aa: ASSAVTEHYQPQH

v_gene: TRBV18
CDR3aa: ASSPGQASTDTQY

v_gene: TRBV10-3
CDR3aa: AISEPSGNEQF

v_gene: TRBV9
CDR3aa: ASSGPQETQY

v_gene: TRBV7-6
CDR3aa: ASSLTLAESTDTQY

v_gene: TRBV13
CDR3aa: ASSLRTGLYETQY

v_gene: TRBV20-1
CDR3aa: SAREGGGLEQF

v_gene: TRBV15
CDR3aa: ATSTPERGYRNQPQH

v_gene: TRBV9
CDR3aa: ASSVGGGPEETQY

v_gene: TRBV12-3/TRBV12-4
CDR3aa: ASSLWQGEAF

v_gene: TRBV29-1
CDR3aa: SVADRYNEQF

v_gene: TRBV12-3/TRBV12-4
CDR3aa: ASSLARVSVDTQY

v_gene: TRBV7-2
CDR3aa: ASSPFDVWGNQPQH

v_gene: TRBV6-1
CDR3aa: ASRGTGGKAAELF

v_gene: TRBV29-1
CDR3aa: SVELALETQY

v_gene: TRBV7-8
CDR3aa: ASSFPGEPTDNEQF

v_gene: TRBV27
CDR3aa: ASSWGQYYEQF

v_gene: TRBV7-8
CDR3aa: ASSTGLSQETQY

v_gene: TRBV27
CDR3aa: ASSFGETGRNGYT

v_gene: TRBV5-1
CDR3aa: ASSLESGGLSEQF

v_gene: TRBV28
CDR3aa: ASRSTGIKTEAF

v_gene: TRBV29-1
CDR3aa: SVTPPTGNYGYT

v_gene: TRBV2
CDR3aa: ASSEDPGLTDTQY

v_gene: TRBV7-2
CDR3aa: ASTLTAGQETQY

v_gene: TRBV7-6
CDR3aa: ASTLGTGSYNEQF

v_gene: TRBV4-1
CDR3aa: ASSLLTGVKETNEKLF

v_gene: TRBV28
CDR3aa: ASSFPLFPETQY

v_gene: TRBV28
CDR3aa: ASSFSGGAVHEQF

v_gene: TRBV6-6
CDR3aa: ASSYGGHQETQY

v_gene: TRBV4-1
CDR3aa: ASSQDYRSTDTQY

v_gene: TRBV4-3
CDR3aa: ASSQDKNEQF

v_gene: TRBV6-5
CDR3aa: ASSPRQGGFWNQPQH

v_gene: TRBV4-2
CDR3aa: ASSQDSLGLGETQY

v_gene: TRBV11-2
CDR3aa: ASSPGAGTSPDTQY

v_gene: TRBV7-6
CDR3aa: ASSPSSGGIYEQY

v_gene: TRBV7-2
CDR3aa: ASSFYQGNTIY

v_gene: TRBV27
CDR3aa: ASTRKSVGGLVTEAF

v_gene: TRBV9
CDR3aa: ASSVAGQVYNEQF

v_gene: TRBV11-3
CDR3aa: ASSLAQGRKQF

v_gene: TRBV12-5
CDR3aa: ASGPKGRGNYEQY

v_gene: TRBV9
CDR3aa: ASSSGQRLALNTDTQY

v_gene: TRBV11-2
CDR3aa: ASSLGRTVYNEQF

v_gene: TRBV6-1
CDR3aa: ASSQTHRAGANVLT

v_gene: TRBV19
CDR3aa: ASSGIGFLYGYT

v_gene: TRBV29-1
CDR3aa: SVSTGEVTDTQY